The 5 T cell receptor beta chains in this list originate from one sample, sequenced in a study of a mutant IDH1 vaccine in newly diagnosed glioma. For these receptors, no antigen is known. Libraries were prepared by immunoSEQ multiplex PCR; TCRdb keeps only in-frame clonotypes and omits some of them. The sample lists 42,000 or so clones; 83% were seen once. Noted time point: week 35, safety follow-up. Every single dose of the vaccine, 300 ug of mutant IDH1 20-mer peptide, came with topical imiquimod. The specimen comprised PBMCs, sampled from a glioma patient whose treatment included an IDH1 peptide vaccine. These receptors all come from a woman between 50 and 59 years old with glioma.

CDR3 sequence (DNA): TGTGCCAGCAGTGAAGACGACTACCCTAGCACAGATACGCAGTATTTT. Protein product: CASSEDDYPSTDTQYF. The rearrangement uses TRBV25-1 and TRBJ2-3; D may be TRBD2 (5 bases). In germline, CDR1 is MGHDK, CDR2 SYGVNS. The length of the CDR3 is 16 residues. The V end lost 2 bases, the J end lost 0 bases, and 12 bases lay between the germline ends.

This clone was found once. V is TRBV7-2 and J is TRBJ1-5; D perhaps matches TRBD1 (5 bases). Germline V gene sequence: CDR1 SGHTA, CDR2 FQGNSA. Between the trimmed V and J ends, which lost 5 bases and 2 bases, there was a span of 19 bases. The CDR3 length is 17 residues. As DNA, the CDR3 is TGTGCCAGCAGCCCCGGCGGGGGATGGGTGGGCAATCAGCCCCAGCATTTT. It yields the protein CASSPGGGWVGNQPQHF.

J is TRBJ1-1 and V is TRBV6-5, with D unclear. The CDR3 contains 13 residues. Per germline, CDR1 MNHEY and CDR2 SVGAGI. Trimming cost V 6 bases and J 1 base, with 9 bases left between them. The CDR3 DNA follows: TGTGCCAGCAGGGATCGACAGAACACTGAAGCTTTCTTT. Its translation: CASRDRQNTEAFF.

The chain is built from TRBV5-1 and TRBJ1-6, with D uncertain. Germline lookup yields CDR1 SGHRS and CDR2 YFSETQ. Trimming removed 2 bases from V and 6 bases from J, with 3 bases in between. The CDR3 runs 12 residues. This chain's CDR3 is CASSFGNSPLHF. In nucleotides, the CDR3 is TGCGCCAGCAGCTTCGGTAATTCACCCCTCCACTTT.

The CDR3 spells CASSAGDYYEQYF. In nucleotides, the CDR3 is TGTGCCAGCAGCGCCGGAGACTACTACGAGCAGTACTTC. This rearrangement joins TRBV9 to TRBJ2-7; D is possibly TRBD2 (5 bases). The CDR3 loop spans 13 amino acids. The V and J ends lost 3 bases and 3 bases respectively, with 10 bases between them. Germline V gene lookup returns CDR1 SGDLS and CDR2 YYNGEE.